This T cell receptor beta chain derives from a study of cytomegalovirus exposure and HLA in healthy donors. TCRdb keeps only in-frame clones here, not all; method: immunoSEQ multiplex PCR. The sample includes under 150,000 clones, about nine tenths seen only once; the top ten take approximately 0.7%. This CDR3 contains 13 residues. Germline V gene lookup returns CDR1 ENHRY and CDR2 SYGVKD. The ends lost 9 bases at V and 2 bases at J; junction bases unmatched: 4. This rearrangement joins TRBV10-3 to TRBJ1-2; TRBD1 aligns across 9 bases. Sequenced: PBMCs. This clonotype originated in a man in his late teens or twenties in good health and CMV-seronegative. The CDR3 sequence is CAMGDRENYGYTF. The CDR3 nucleotides are TGTGCCATGGGGGACAGGGAGAACTATGGCTACACCTTC.